What follows are 13 T cell receptor beta chains derived from one specimen sequenced in a study of cytomegalovirus exposure and HLA in healthy donors. It was with 60 Vbeta and 13 Jbeta primers that the PCR ran. The table came from immunoSEQ multiplex PCR; TCRdb's copy has only in-frame clones and leaves some out. The table records 210,000 or so clones, around 85% of them present only once. The sequencing sample was made of PBMCs. Source of these receptors: a girl aged 2-10 years in good health and CMV-seronegative.

The chain uses TRBV10-3 and TRBJ2-7, with TRBD1 as a possible D gene (6 bases). Germline V gives CDR1 ENHRY, CDR2 SYGVKD. The CDR3 consists of 15 residues. V gave up 2 bases and J gave up 4 bases, with 15 bases separating them. The CDR3 spells CAISEMAGVLYEQYF. In DNA form, the CDR3 reads TGTGCCATCAGTGAGATGGCAGGGGTCCTATACGAGCAGTACTTC.

The chain joins TRBV12-5 to TRBJ2-3; no clear D. The CDR3 is 15 amino acids. Germline-derived CDR1 and CDR2 are LGHNT and FRNRAP. V lost 5 bases to trimming and J lost 6 bases, with 18 bases between them. The CDR3 spells CASGLGRVVIDTQYF. The DNA of the CDR3 is TGTGCTAGTGGTCTGGGCCGGGTGGTGATTGATACGCAGTATTTT.

The chain joins TRBV9 to TRBJ2-2; D may be TRBD1 (5 bases). Trimming shortened V by 4 bases and J by 0 bases, and 10 bases separated the two germline ends. CDR3 length: 15 amino acids. The germline V gene encodes CDR1 SGDLS and CDR2 YYNGEE. The CDR3 loop is CASSRDRSNTGELFF. The DNA of the CDR3 is TGTGCCAGCAGCCGTGACAGATCGAACACCGGGGAGCTGTTTTTT.

This chain joins TRBV10-1 and TRBJ1-4, with D unresolved. Germline V gene lookup returns CDR1 WNHNN and CDR2 SYGVQD (reference sequence). The CDR3 has 13 amino acids. Trimming took 9 bases from V and 0 from J, leaving 8 bases between them. The CDR3 DNA reads TGCGCCAGGGGCCCCCCAACTAATGAAAAACTGTTTTTT. It is translated as CARGPPTNEKLFF.

This clone was seen a few times. The rearrangement links TRBV5-6 to TRBJ2-7; a possible D gene is TRBD2 (5 bases). V was trimmed by 0 bases and J by 0 bases, leaving 7 bases between them. Germline values: CDR1 SGHDT, CDR2 YYEEEE. CDR3 size: 14 residues. CDR3 nucleotides: TGTGCCAGCAGCTTGGGACTAAGCTCCTACGAGCAGTACTTC. Protein: CASSLGLSSYEQYF.

The rearrangement links TRBV6-1 to TRBJ2-7, with D perhaps TRBD1 (6 bases). Trimming stripped 6 bases from V and 2 bases from J, with 8 bases between. The CDR3 contains 12 residues. Germline assignment: CDR1 MNHNS and CDR2 SASEGT. The CDR3 is CASSRDTYEQYF. DNA of the CDR3: TGTGCCAGCAGCCGGGACACCTACGAGCAGTACTTC.

The chain carries TRBV10-3 and TRBJ1-3; 8 nucleotides match TRBD1. CDR1 is ENHRY, CDR2 SYGVKD, per germline. CDR3 length equals 17 residues. Unmatched junction bases numbered 10, after V lost 6 bases and J lost 0 bases. In nucleotides, the CDR3 is TGTGCCATCAGGACAGGGGTAACCTACTTCTCTGGAAACACCATATATTTT. Amino acids: CAIRTGVTYFSGNTIYF.

The count of this clone is one. V usage is TRBV5-1 and J usage is TRBJ2-7; tentative D call: TRBD2 (6 bases). V lost 0 bases and J 3 bases, leaving 7 bases between the germline ends. CDR1 SGHRS and CDR2 YFSETQ come from the germline V gene. CDR3 length equals 13 residues. The DNA for the CDR3 is TGCGCCAGCAGCTTGGACGGGGGCTACGAGCAGTACTTC. Translated, it gives CASSLDGGYEQYF. Full variable domain (remainder filled in from reference TRBV5-1 and TRBJ2-7): KAGVTQTPRYLIKTRGQQVTLSCSPISGHRSVSWYQQTPGQGLQFLFEYFSETQRNKGNFPGRFSGRQFSNSRSEMNVSTLELGDSALYLCASSLDGGYEQYFGPGTRLTVT.

CDR3 sequence reads: CASSFGDNNQPQHF. CDR3 nucleotides: TGCGCCAGCAGCTTCGGTGACAACAATCAGCCCCAGCATTTT. The V and J genes are TRBV5-1 and TRBJ1-5; D unresolved. Trimming cost V 2 bases and J 3 bases, with 9 bases left between them. The germline gives CDR1 SGHRS, CDR2 YFSETQ. The CDR3 is made up of 14 amino acids.

This rearrangement joins TRBV6-5 to TRBJ1-1, with D hard to call. Trimming pared 7 bases from V and 8 bases from J, leaving 20 bases between. The CDR3 sequence is 14 residues long. Germline V gives CDR1 MNHEY, CDR2 SVGAGI. CDR3 loop: CASKPPQNYHEAFF. The CDR3 DNA is TGTGCCAGCAAACCCCCCCAAAACTACCACGAAGCTTTCTTT.

This clone was seen a few times. V is TRBV2 and J is TRBJ1-2, with TRBD1 matching over 7 bases. The CDR3 spans 14 residues. Germline V gene lookup returns CDR1 SNHLY and CDR2 FYNNEI. V shed 4 bases and J 5 bases; nucleotides not matched to a gene: 7. CDR3 loop: CASSATGVGYGYTF. As DNA, the CDR3 is TGTGCCAGCAGTGCTACAGGGGTGGGATATGGCTACACCTTC.

The rearrangement joins TRBV7-3 to TRBJ2-3, with D tentatively TRBD1 (5 bases). The V end lost 2 bases, the J end lost 0 bases, and 6 bases lay between the germline ends. Germline CDR1 reads SGHTA; CDR2 reads FQGTGA. The CDR3 runs 14 residues. The CDR3 reads CASSLGASTDTQYF. CDR3 nucleotides: TGTGCCAGCAGCTTAGGGGCTAGCACAGATACGCAGTATTTT.

V is TRBV4-1 and J is TRBJ2-7; 11 positions match TRBD1. Per the germline V gene, CDR1 is MGHRA and CDR2 is YSYEKL. This CDR3 is 15 amino acids long. Trimming took 4 bases from V and 2 from J; bases not matched to a gene: 4. CDR3 DNA sequence: TGCGCCAGCAGCCCGAAGGGACAGGGGGCCTACGAGCAGTACTTC. It is translated as CASSPKGQGAYEQYF.